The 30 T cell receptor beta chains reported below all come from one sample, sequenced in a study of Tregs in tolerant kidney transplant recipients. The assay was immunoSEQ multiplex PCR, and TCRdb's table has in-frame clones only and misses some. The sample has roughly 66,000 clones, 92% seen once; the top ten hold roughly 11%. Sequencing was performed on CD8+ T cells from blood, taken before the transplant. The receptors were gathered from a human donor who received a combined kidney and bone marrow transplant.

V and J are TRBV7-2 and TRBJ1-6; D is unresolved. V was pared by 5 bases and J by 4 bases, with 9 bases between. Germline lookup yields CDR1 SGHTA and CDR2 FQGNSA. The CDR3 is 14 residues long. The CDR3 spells CASSPGSYNSPLHF. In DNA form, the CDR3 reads TGTGCCAGCAGCCCCGGGAGTTATAATTCACCCCTCCACTTT.

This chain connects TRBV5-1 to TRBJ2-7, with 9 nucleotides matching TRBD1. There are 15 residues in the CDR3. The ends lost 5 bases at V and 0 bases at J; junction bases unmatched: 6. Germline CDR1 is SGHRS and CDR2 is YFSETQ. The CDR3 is CASSYDRGDSYEQYF. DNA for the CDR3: TGCGCCAGCAGTTATGACAGGGGGGACTCCTACGAGCAGTACTTC.

The CDR3 coding sequence is TGTGTCAGAATCCTCTTAGCGGGGTCGGCAGATACGCAGTATTTT. Amino acids: CVRILLAGSADTQYF. V is TRBV7-5 and J is TRBJ2-3; the tabulated D call, TRBD2, remains unverified against the DNA. TRBV7-5 is annotated as a pseudogene. CDR3 length equals 15 residues.

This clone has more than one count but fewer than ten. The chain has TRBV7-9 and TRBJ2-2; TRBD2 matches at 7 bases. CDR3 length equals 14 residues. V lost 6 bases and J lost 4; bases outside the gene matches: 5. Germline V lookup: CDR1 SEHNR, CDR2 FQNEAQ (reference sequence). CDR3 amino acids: CASSHPSGTGELFF. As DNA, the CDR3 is TGTGCCAGCAGTCACCCTAGCGGCACCGGGGAGCTGTTTTTT.

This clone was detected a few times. CDR3 amino acids: CASSDSREGTDTQYF. For the CDR3, the DNA is TGTGCCAGCAGTGACTCGAGGGAGGGCACAGATACGCAGTATTTT. This rearrangement joins TRBV6-4 to TRBJ2-3, with a weak D call TRBD2 (6 bases). The CDR3 length is 15 residues. V lost 0 bases and J 1 base, leaving 8 bases between the germline ends. Per germline, CDR1 MRHNA and CDR2 SNTAGT.

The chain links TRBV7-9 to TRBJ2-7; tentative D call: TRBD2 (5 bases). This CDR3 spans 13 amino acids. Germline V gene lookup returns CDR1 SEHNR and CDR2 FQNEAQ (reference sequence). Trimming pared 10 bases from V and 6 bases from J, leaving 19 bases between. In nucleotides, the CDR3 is TGTGCCACCAAAACCGGGGATATCCGCGAGCAGTACTTC. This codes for CATKTGDIREQYF.

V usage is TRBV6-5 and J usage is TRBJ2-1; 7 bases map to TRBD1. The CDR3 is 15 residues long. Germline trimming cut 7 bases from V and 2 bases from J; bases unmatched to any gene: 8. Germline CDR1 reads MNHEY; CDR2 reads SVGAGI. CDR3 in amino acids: CASTYSGGPYNEQFF. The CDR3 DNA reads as TGTGCCAGCACCTACTCAGGGGGACCCTACAATGAGCAGTTCTTC.

Here the CDR3 DNA reads TGTGCCAGCATAGGGGTAGGGACAGTGAACACTGAAGCTTTCTTT. The encoded protein is CASIGVGTVNTEAFF. This chain joins TRBV6-1 and TRBJ1-1; 7 bases map to TRBD1. The CDR3 is 15 residues long. The germline V gene encodes CDR1 MNHNS and CDR2 SASEGT. V shed 7 bases and J 0 bases; nucleotides not matched to a gene: 8.

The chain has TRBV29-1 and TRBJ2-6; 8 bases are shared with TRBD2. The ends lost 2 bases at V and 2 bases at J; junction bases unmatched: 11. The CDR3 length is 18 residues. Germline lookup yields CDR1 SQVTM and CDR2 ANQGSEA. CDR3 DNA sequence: TGCAGCGTTGAAAATGAAGCGGGAGAAAGGCCTGGGGCCAACGTCCTGACTTTC. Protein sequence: CSVENEAGERPGANVLTF.

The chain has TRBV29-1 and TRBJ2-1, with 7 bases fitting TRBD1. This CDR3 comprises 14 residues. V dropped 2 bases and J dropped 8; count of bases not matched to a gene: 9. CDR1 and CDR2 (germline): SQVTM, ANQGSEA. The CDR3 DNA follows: TGCAGCGTTGAACGTAGGGGGCTTTACGATGAGCAGTTCTTC. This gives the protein CSVERRGLYDEQFF.

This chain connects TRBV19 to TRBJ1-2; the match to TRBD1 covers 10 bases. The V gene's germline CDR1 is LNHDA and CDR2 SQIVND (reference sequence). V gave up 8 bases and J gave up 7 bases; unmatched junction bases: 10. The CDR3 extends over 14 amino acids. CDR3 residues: CASYPGQGHTGYTF. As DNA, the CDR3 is TGTGCCAGTTACCCGGGACAGGGGCATACTGGCTACACCTTC.

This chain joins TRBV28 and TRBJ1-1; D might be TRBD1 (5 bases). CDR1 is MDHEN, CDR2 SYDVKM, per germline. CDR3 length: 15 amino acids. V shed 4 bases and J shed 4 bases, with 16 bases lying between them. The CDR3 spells CASSSPTERGTEAFF. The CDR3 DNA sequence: TGTGCCAGCAGTTCCCCGACGGAAAGGGGCACTGAAGCTTTCTTT.

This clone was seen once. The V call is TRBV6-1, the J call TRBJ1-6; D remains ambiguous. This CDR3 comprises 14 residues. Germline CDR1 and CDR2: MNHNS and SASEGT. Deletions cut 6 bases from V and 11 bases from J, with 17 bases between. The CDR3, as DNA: TGTGCCAGCAGAGGACCGGAGGGATTGACACCCCTCCACTTT. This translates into CASRGPEGLTPLHF.

The CDR3 loop reads CASSLEAGGLQETQYF. CDR3 sequence (DNA): TGTGCCAGCAGCTTGGAAGCGGGAGGCCTCCAAGAGACCCAGTACTTC. V and J are TRBV11-2 and TRBJ2-5; TRBD2 matches 9 bases. CDR1 is SGHAT, CDR2 FQNNGV, per germline. The CDR3 extends over 16 amino acids. With 3 bases clipped from V and 1 base from J, the junction kept 6 bases outside the gene matches. Looking up the rest from reference TRBV11-2 and TRBJ2-5 gives the full variable domain: EAGVAQSPRYKIIEKRQSVAFWCNPISGHATLYWYQQILGQGPKLLIQFQNNGVVDDSQLPKDRFSAERLKGVDSTLKIQPAKLEDSAVYLCASSLEAGGLQETQYFGPGTRLLVL.

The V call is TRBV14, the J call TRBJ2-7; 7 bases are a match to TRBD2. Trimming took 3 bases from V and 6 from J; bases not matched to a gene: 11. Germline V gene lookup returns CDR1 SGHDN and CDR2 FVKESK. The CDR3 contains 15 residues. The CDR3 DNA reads TGTGCCAGCAGCCAGCTCTCAGCGGGATGGAGCGAGCAGTACTTC. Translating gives CASSQLSAGWSEQYF.

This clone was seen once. The CDR3 loop is CASSSPEGNGELFF. CDR3 nucleotide sequence: TGTGCCAGCAGCTCCCCGGAGGGTAACGGGGAGCTGTTTTTT. The chain is built from TRBV5-4 and TRBJ2-2; possible D gene TRBD2, 6 bases. This CDR3 region has 14 residues. Trimming removed 3 bases at V and 7 bases at J, with 13 bases between. In germline, CDR1 is SGHNT, CDR2 YYREEE (reference sequence).

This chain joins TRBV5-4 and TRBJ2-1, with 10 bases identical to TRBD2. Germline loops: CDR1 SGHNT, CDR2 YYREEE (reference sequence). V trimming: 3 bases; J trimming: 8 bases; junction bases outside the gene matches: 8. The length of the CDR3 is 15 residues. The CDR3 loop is CASSSRGTSVDEQFF. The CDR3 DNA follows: TGTGCCAGCAGCTCACGGGGGACTAGCGTGGATGAGCAGTTCTTC.

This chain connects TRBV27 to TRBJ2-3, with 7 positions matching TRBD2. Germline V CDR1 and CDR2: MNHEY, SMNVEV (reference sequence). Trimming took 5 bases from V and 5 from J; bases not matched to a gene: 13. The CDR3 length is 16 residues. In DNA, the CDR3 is TGTGCCAGCAGTCCCTCGGCGGGGGAGCGGGGAGATACGCAGTATTTT. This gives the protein CASSPSAGERGDTQYF.

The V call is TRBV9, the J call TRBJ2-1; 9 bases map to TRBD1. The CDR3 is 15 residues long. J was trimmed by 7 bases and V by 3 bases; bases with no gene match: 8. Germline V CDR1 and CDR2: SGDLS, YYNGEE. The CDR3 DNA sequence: TGTGCCAGCAGCGCCGGGACAGGGTTTAAGAATGAGCAGTTCTTC. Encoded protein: CASSAGTGFKNEQFF. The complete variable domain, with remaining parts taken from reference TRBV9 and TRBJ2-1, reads DSGVTQTPKHLITATGQRVTLRCSPRSGDLSVYWYQQSLDQGLQFLIQYYNGEERAKGNILERFSAQQFPDLHSELNLSSLELGDSALYFCASSAGTGFKNEQFFGPGTRLTVL.

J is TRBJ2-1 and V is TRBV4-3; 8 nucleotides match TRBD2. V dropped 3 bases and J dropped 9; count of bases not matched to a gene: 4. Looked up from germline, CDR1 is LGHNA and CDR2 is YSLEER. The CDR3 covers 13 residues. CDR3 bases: TGCGCCAGCAGCCAGCTGCTAGCGGGTGAGCAGTTCTTC. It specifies CASSQLLAGEQFF.

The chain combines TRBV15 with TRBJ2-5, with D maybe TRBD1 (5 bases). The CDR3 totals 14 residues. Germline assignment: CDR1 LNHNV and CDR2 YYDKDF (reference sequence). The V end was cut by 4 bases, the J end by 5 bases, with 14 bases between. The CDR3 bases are TGTGCCACCAGCATTTTGCAGGGCCCGGAGACCCAGTACTTC. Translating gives CATSILQGPETQYF.

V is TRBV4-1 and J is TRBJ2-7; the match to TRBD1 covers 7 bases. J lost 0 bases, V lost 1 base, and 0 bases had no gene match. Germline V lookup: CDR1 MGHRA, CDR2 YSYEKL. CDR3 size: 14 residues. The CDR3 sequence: CASSQAGGSYEQYF. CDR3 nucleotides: TGCGCCAGCAGCCAAGCAGGGGGCTCCTACGAGCAGTACTTC.

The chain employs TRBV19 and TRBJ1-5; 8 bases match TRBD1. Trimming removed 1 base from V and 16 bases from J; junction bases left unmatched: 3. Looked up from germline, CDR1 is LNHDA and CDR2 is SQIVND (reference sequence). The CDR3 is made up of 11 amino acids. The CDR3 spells CASSIGTGLHF. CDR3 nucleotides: TGTGCCAGTAGTATAGGGACAGGGCTACATTTT.

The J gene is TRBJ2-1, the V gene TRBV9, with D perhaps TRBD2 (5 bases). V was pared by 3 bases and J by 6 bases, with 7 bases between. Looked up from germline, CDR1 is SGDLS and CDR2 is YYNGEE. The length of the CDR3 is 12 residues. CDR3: CASSDGVNEQFF. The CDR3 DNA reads TGTGCCAGCAGCGACGGGGTCAATGAGCAGTTCTTC.

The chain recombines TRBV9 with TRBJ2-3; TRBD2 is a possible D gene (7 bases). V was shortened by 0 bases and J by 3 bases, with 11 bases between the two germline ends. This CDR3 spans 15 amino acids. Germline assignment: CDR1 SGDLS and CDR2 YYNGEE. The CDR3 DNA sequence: TGTGCCAGCAGCGTAGAAGGGGGGGTGACAGATACGCAGTATTTT. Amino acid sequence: CASSVEGGVTDTQYF.

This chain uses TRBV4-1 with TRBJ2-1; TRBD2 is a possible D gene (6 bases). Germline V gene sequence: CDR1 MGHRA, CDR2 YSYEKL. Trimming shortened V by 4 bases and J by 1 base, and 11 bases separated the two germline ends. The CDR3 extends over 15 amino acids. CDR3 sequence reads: CASSLEGRSYNEQFF. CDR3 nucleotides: TGCGCCAGCAGCCTTGAGGGGAGGTCCTACAATGAGCAGTTCTTC.

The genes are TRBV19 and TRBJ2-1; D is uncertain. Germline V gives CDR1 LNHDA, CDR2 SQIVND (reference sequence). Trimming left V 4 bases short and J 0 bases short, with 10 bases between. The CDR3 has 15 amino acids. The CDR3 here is CASSTRYSSYNEQFF. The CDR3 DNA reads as TGTGCCAGTAGTACACGCTACTCCTCCTACAATGAGCAGTTCTTC.

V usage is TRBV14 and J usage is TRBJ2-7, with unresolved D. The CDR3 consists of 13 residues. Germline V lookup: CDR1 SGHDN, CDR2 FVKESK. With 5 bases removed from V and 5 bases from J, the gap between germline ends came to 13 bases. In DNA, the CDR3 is TGTGCCAGCAGCACCCGAGAGACTCACGAGCAGTACTTC. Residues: CASSTRETHEQYF.

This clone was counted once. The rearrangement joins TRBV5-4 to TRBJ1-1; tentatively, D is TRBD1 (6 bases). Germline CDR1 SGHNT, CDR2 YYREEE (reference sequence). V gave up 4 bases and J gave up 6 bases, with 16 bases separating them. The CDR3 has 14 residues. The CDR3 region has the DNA TGTGCCAGCAGCGATGTTACAGGGCGGGCTGAAGCTTTCTTT. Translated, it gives CASSDVTGRAEAFF.

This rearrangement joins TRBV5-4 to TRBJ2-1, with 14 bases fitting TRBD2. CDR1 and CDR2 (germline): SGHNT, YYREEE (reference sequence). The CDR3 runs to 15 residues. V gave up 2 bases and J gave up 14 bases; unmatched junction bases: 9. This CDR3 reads CASSLAGTSGSLEFF. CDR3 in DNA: TGTGCCAGCAGCTTAGCTGGGACTAGCGGGAGCTTGGAGTTCTTC.